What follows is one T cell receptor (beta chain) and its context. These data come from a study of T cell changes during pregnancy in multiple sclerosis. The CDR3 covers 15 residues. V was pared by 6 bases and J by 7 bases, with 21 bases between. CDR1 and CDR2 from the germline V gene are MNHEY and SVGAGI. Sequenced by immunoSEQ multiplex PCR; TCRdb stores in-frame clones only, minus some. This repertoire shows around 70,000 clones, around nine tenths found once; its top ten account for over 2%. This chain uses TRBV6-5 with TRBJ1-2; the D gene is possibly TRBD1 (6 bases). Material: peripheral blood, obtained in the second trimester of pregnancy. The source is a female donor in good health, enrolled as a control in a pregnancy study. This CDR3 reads CASRGPSGNRVGYTF. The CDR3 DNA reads TGTGCCAGCAGAGGGCCTTCCGGAAACAGGGTTGGCTACACCTTC.